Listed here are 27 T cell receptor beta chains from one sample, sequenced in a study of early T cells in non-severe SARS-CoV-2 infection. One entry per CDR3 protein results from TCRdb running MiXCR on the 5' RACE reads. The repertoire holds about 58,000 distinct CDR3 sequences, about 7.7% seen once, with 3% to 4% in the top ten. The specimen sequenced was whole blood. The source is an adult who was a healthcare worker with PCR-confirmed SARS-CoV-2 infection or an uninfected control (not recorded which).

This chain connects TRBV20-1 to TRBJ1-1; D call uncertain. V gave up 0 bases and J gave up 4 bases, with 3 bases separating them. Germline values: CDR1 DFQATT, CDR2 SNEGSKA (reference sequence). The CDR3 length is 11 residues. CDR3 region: CSARDSTEAFF. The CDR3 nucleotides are TGCAGTGCTAGAGATAGCACTGAAGCTTTCTTT.

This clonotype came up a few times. The CDR3 coding sequence is TGCGCCAGCAGCTTGGAATCGCGCTACGAGCAGTACTTC. Residues: CASSLESRYEQYF. This chain links TRBV5-1 with TRBJ2-7, with unresolved D. Germline V gene lookup returns CDR1 SGHRS and CDR2 YFSETQ. The CDR3 consists of 13 residues. V was trimmed by 0 bases and J by 3 bases, leaving 7 bases between them.

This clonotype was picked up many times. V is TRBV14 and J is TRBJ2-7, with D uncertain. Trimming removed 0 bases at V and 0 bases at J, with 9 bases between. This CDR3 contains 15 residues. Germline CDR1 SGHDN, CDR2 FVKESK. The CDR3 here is CASSQEAFLSYEQYF. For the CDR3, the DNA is TGTGCCAGCAGCCAAGAAGCGTTTCTCTCCTACGAGCAGTACTTC.

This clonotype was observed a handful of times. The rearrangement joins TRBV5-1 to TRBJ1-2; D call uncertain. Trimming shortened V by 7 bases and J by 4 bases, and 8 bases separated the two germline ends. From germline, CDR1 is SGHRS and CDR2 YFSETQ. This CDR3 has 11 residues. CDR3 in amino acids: CASGYGYGYTF. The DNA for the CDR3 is TGCGCCAGCGGATACGGCTATGGCTACACCTTC.

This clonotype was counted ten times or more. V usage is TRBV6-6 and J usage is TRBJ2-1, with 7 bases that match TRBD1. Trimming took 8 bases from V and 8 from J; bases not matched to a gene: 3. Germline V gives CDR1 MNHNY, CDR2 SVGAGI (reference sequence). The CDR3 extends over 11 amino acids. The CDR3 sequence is CASEGAHEQFF. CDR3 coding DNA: TGTGCCAGCGAGGGGGCGCATGAGCAGTTCTTC.

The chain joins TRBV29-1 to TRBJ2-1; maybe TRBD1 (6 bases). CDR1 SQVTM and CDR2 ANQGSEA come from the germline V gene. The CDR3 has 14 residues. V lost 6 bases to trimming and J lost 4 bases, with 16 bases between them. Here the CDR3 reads CSVARGTLYNEQFF. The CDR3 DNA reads TGCAGCGTGGCCAGGGGTACTCTTTACAATGAGCAGTTCTTC.

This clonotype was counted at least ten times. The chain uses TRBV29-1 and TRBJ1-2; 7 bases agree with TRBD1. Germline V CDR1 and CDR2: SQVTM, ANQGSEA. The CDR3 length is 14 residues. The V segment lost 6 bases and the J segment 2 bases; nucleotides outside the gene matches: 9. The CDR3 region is CSVAFTGENYGYTF. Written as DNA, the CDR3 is TGCAGCGTCGCTTTCACAGGGGAAAACTATGGCTACACCTTC.

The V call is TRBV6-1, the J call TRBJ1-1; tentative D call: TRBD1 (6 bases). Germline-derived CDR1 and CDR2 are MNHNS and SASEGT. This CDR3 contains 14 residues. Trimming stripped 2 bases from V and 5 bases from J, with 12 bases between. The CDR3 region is CASSEPGQNTEAFF. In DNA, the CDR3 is TGTGCCAGCAGTGAACCGGGACAAAATACTGAAGCTTTCTTT.

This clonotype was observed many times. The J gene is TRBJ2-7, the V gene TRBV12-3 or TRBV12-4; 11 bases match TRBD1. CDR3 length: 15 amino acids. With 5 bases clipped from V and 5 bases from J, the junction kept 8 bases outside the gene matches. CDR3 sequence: CASSPQGQGVHEQYF. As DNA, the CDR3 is TGTGCCAGCAGTCCACAGGGACAGGGGGTCCACGAGCAGTACTTC.

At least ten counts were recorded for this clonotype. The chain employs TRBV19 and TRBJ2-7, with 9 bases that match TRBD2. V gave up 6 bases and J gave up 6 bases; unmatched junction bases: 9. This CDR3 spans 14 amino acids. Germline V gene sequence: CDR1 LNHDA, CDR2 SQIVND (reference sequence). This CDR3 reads CASRQTGTSLEQYF. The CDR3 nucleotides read TGTGCCAGTAGGCAGACCGGGACTAGCCTCGAGCAGTACTTC.

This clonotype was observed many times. The CDR3: CASSIWLAGVGELFF. CDR3 in DNA: TGTGCCAGTAGTATATGGCTAGCGGGAGTTGGGGAGCTGTTTTTT. This chain connects TRBV19 to TRBJ2-2, with 10 bases that match TRBD2. Germline-derived CDR1 and CDR2 are LNHDA and SQIVND (reference sequence). V lost 2 bases to trimming and J lost 8 bases; unmatched junction nucleotides: 5. The CDR3 totals 15 residues.

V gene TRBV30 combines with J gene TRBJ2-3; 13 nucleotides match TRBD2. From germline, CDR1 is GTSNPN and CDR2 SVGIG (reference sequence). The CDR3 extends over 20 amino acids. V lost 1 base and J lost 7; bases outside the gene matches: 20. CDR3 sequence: CAWSESGVRTSGRIMYTQYF. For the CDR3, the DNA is TGTGCCTGGAGTGAGTCCGGGGTCAGGACTAGCGGGAGAATCATGTATACGCAGTATTTT.

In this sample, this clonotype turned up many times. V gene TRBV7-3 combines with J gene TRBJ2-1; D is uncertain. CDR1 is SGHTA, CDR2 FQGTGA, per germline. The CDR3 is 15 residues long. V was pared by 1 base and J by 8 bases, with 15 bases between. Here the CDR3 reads CASSLMTAGGDEQFF. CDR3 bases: TGTGCCAGCAGCTTAATGACGGCAGGTGGGGATGAGCAGTTCTTC.

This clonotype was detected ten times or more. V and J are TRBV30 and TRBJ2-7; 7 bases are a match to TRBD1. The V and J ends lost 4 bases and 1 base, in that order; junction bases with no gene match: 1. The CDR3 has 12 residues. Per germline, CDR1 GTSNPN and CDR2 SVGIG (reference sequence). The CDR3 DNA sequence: TGTGCCTGGACAGGGGGTTCCTACGAGCAGTACTTC. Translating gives CAWTGGSYEQYF.

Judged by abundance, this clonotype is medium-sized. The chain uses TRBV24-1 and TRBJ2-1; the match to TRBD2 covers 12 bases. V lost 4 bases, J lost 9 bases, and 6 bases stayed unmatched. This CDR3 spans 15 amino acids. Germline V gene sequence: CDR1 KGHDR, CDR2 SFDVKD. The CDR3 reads CATSETTSGRAEQFF. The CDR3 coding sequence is TGTGCCACCAGTGAAACGACTAGCGGGAGAGCTGAGCAGTTCTTC.

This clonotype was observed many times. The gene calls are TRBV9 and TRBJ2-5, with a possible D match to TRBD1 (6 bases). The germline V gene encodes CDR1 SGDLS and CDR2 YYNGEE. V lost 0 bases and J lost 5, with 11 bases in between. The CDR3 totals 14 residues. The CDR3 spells CASSVEGQGETQYF. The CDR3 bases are TGTGCCAGCAGCGTAGAGGGGCAGGGGGAGACCCAGTACTTC.

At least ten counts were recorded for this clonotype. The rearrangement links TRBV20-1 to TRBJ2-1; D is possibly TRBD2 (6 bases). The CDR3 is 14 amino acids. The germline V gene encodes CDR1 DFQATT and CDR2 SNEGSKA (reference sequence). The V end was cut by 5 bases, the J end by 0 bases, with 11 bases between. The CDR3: CSAGKRASYNEQFF. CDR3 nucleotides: TGCAGTGCTGGCAAGCGGGCCTCCTACAATGAGCAGTTCTTC.

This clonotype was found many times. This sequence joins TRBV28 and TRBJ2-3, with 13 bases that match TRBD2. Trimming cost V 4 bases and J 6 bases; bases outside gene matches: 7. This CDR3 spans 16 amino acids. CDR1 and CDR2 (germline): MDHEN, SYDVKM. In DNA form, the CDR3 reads TGTGCCAGCAGTTACCCAGGACTAGCGGGAGTCGATACGCAGTATTTT. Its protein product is CASSYPGLAGVDTQYF.

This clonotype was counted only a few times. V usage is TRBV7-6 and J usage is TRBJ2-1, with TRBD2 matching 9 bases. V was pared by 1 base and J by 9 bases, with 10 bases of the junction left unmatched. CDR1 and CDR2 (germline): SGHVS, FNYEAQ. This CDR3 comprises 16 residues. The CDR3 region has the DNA TGTGCCAGCAGCTTAGGAGGCGGGAGGGCCCTCGGTGAGCAGTTCTTC. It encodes CASSLGGGRALGEQFF.

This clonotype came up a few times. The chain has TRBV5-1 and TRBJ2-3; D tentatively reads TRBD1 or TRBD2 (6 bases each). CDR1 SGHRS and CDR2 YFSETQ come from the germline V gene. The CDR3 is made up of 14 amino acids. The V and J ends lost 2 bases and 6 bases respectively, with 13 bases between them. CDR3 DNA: TGCGCCAGCAGCTTAGGGGGGCCTGAGGATACGCAGTATTTT. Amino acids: CASSLGGPEDTQYF.

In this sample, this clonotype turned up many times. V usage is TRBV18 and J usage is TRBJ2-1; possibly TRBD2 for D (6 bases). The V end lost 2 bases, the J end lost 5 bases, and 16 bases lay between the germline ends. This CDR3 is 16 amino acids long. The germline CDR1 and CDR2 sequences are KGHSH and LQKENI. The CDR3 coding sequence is TGTGCCAGCTCACCAAAGGAAACGGGGGTGAACAATGAGCAGTTCTTC. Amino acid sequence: CASSPKETGVNNEQFF.

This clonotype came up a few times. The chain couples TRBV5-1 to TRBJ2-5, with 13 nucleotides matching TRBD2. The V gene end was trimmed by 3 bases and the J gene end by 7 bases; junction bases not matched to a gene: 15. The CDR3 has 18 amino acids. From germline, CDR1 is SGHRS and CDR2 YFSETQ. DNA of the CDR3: TGCGCCAGCAGCTCCGAGCGAGGGACTAGCGGGGATTATTGGACCCAGTACTTC. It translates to CASSSERGTSGDYWTQYF.

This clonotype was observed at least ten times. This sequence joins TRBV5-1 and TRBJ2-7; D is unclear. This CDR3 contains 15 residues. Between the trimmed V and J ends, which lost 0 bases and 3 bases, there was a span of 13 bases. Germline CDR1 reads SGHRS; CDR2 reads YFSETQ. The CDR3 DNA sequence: TGCGCCAGCAGCTTGGCAACGGGCCCCTACTACGAGCAGTACTTC. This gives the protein CASSLATGPYYEQYF.

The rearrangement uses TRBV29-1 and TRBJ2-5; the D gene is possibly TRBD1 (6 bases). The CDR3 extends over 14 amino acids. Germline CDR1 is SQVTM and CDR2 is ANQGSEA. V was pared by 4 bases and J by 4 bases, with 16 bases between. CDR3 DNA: TGCAGCGTTGCCCCGGGACAAGTTAGAGAGACCCAGTACTTC. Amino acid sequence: CSVAPGQVRETQYF.

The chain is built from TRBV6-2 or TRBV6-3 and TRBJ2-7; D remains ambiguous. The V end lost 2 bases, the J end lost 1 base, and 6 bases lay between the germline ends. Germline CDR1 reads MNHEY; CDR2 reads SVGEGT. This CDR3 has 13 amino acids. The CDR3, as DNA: TGTGCCAGCAGTTACGCCCAGTCCTACGAGCAGTACTTC. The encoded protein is CASSYAQSYEQYF.

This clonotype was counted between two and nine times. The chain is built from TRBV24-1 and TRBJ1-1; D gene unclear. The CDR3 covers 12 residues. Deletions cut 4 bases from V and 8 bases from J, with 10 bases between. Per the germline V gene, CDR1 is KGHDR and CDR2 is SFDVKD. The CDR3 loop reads CATSDTGREAFF. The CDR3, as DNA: TGTGCCACCAGTGACACCGGTAGGGAAGCTTTCTTT.

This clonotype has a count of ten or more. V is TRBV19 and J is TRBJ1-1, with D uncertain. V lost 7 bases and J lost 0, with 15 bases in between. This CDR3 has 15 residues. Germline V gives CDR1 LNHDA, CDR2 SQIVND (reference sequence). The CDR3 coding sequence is TGTGCCAGTATGACCGCTTCCCAGATGAACACTGAAGCTTTCTTT. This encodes CASMTASQMNTEAFF.